A single sample is the source of the 4 T cell receptor beta chains below, sequenced in a study of beta chain features in type 1 diabetes. Study outcomes and limitations: Shorter TCRB CDR3s, moderately but significantly so, marked every one of the four CD4+ subsets in Type 1 diabetes patients.

No antigen has been identified for these receptors. Sequencing targeted expressed TCRB transcripts, as all isolated RNA had been reverse transcribed. TCRdb's copy holds only in-frame clones and misses some; the assay was immunoSEQ multiplex PCR. The sample carries 150,000 to 180,000 clones, about a tenth recorded once. Specimen: central memory CD4+ T cells from blood. These receptors were obtained from a young man with type 1 diabetes.

The V and J genes are TRBV5-4 and TRBJ2-2, with TRBD1 identical over 7 bases. J gave up 1 base and V 3 bases, and 9 bases lay outside the gene matches. CDR1 SGHNT and CDR2 YYREEE come from the germline V gene (reference sequence). The CDR3 is made up of 17 amino acids. The CDR3 protein is CASSSVYRQGNTGELFF. In DNA form, the CDR3 reads TGTGCCAGCAGCTCTGTCTACAGACAGGGGAACACCGGGGAGCTGTTTTTT.

The chain has TRBV18 and TRBJ1-2; tentatively, D is TRBD1 (6 bases). The CDR3 spans 15 residues. The V and J ends lost 3 bases and 2 bases respectively, with 13 bases between them. CDR1 is KGHSH and CDR2 is LQKENI in the germline V gene. CDR3 protein: CASSPLQGDNYGYTF. In nucleotides, the CDR3 is TGTGCCAGCTCACCCCTACAGGGCGACAACTATGGCTACACCTTC. Based on the CDR3 plus reference TRBV18 and TRBJ1-2, the full variable domain is NAGVMQNPRHLVRRRGQEARLRCSPMKGHSHVYWYRQLPEEGLKFMVYLQKENIIDESGMPKERFSAEFPKEGPSILRIQQVVRGDSAAYFCASSPLQGDNYGYTFGSGTRLTVV.

The chain combines TRBV5-5 with TRBJ2-3; no firm D call. The CDR3 totals 15 residues. V was shortened by 1 base and J by 3 bases, with 12 bases between the two germline ends. Germline values: CDR1 SGHKS, CDR2 YYEKEE (reference sequence). DNA of the CDR3: TGTGCCAGCAGCTTGACCCTCTTCGCGACAGATACGCAGTATTTT. Residues: CASSLTLFATDTQYF.

The chain is built from TRBV5-1 and TRBJ2-5; 7 bases map to TRBD1. Germline CDR1 SGHRS, CDR2 YFSETQ. The CDR3 has 14 residues. J gave up 3 bases and V 3 bases, and 5 bases lay outside the gene matches. CDR3 in amino acids: CASSWGTAKETQYF. As DNA, the CDR3 is TGCGCCAGCAGCTGGGGGACAGCTAAAGAGACCCAGTACTTC.